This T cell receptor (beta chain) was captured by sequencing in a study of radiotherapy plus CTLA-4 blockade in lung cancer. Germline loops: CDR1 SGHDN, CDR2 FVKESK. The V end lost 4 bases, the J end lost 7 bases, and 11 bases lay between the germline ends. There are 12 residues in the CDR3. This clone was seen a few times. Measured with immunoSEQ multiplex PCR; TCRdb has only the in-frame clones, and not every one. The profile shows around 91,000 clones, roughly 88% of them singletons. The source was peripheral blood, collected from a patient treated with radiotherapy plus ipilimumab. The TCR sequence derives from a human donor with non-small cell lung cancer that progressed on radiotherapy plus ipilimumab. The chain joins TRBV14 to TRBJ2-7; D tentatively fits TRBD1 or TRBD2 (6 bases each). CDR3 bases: TGTGCCAGCAGCCCAACAGGGAGGGAGCAGTACTTC. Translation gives CASSPTGREQYF.